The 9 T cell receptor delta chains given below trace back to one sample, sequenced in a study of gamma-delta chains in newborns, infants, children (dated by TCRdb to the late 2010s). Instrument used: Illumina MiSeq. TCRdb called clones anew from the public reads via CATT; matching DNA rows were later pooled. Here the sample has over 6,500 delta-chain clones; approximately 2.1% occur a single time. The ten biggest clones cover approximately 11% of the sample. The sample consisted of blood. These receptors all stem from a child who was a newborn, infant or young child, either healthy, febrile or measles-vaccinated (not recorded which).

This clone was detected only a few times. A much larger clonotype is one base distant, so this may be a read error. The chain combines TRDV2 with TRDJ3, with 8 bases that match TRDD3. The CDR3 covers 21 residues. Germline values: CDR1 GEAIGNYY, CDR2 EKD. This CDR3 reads CACDTRGNGGCNSWDTRQVFF. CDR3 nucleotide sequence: TGTGCCTGTGACACACGGGGGAATGGGGGATGTAACTCCTGGGACACCCGACAGGTGTTTTTC.

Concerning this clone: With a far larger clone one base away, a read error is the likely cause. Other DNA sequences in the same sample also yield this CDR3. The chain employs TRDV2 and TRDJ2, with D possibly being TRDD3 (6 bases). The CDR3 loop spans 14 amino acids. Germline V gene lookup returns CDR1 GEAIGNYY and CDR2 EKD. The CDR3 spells CACDTWGPPAQLFF. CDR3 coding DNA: TGTGCCTGCGACACCTGGGGCCCTCCAGCACAACTCTTCTTT.

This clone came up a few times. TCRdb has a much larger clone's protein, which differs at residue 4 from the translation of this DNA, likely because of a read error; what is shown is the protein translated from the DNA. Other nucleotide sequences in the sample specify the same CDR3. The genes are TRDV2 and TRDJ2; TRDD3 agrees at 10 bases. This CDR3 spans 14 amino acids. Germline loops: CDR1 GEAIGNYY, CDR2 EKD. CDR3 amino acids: CACGTVGDTAQLFF. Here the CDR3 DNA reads TGTGCCTGTGGCACCGTGGGGGATACAGCGCAACTCTTCTTT.

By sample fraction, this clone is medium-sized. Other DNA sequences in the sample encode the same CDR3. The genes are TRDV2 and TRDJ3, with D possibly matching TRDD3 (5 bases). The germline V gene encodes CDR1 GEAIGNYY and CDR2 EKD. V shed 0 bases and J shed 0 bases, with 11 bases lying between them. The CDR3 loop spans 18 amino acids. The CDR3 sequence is CACDTWGPSSWDTRQMFF. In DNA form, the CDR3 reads TGTGCCTGTGACACCTGGGGCCCTAGCTCCTGGGACACCCGACAGATGTTTTTC.

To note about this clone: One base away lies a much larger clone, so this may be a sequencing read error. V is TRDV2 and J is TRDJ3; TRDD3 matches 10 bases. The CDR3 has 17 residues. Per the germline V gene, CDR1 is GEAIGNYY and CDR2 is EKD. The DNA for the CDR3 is TGTGCCTGTGACAATACTGGGGGATCCTTGGACACCCGACAGATGTTTTTC. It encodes CACDNTGGSLDTRQMFF.

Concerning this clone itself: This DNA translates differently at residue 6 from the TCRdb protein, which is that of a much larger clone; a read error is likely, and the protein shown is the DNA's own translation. The CDR3 loop reads CACDTRGYSSWDTRQMFF. The CDR3 DNA is TGTGCCTGTGACACTAGGGGATACAGCTCTTGGGACACCCGACAGATGTTTTTC. The rearrangement uses TRDV2 and TRDJ3; 8 positions agree with TRDD3. Trimming cost V 1 base and J 4 bases; bases outside gene matches: 8. Germline CDR1 reads GEAIGNYY; CDR2 reads EKD. This CDR3 is 18 amino acids long.

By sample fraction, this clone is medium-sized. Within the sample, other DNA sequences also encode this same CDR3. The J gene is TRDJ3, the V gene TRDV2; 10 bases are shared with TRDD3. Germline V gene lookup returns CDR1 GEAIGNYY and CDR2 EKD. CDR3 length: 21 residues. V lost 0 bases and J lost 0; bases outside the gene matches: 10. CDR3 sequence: CACDTVLLGDPSSWDTRQMFF. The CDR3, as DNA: TGTGCCTGTGACACCGTCTTACTGGGGGATCCGAGCTCCTGGGACACCCGACAGATGTTTTTC.

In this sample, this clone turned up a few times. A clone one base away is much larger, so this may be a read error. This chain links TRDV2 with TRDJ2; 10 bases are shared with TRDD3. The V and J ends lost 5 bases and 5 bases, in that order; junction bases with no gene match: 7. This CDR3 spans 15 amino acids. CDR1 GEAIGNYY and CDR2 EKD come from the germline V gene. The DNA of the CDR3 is TGTGCCTGTGGTCCCCTACTGGGGGATACAGCACAACTCTTCTTT. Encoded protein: CACGPLLGDTAQLFF.

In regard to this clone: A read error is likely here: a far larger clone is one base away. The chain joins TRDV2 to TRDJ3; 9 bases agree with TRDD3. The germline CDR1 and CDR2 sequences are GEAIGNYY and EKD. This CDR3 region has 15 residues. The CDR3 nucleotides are TGTGCCCGTGACTGGGGGACCTGGGACACCCGACAGATGTTTTTC. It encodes CARDWGTWDTRQMFF.